This T cell receptor (beta chain) was captured by sequencing in a study of OX40 agonist ivuxolimab in advanced cancers. Study-level information: Each patient was given ivuxolimab into a vein every 2 weeks, at 0.01 to 10 mg/kg. Study results and caveats: The antigen specificity of the peripheral T cells (those that were expanded) was not determined. Certain nonresponders likewise exhibited a low normalized T-cell clonal expansion. At 0.1 to 3.0 mg/kg and by week 6, clonal expansion occurred in CD4+ and CD8+ blood T cells.

A word on this clone: Antigen unknown.

The CDR3 runs to 15 residues. V lost 1 base to trimming and J lost 6 bases; unmatched junction nucleotides: 6. Germline lookup yields CDR1 MGHRA and CDR2 YSYEKL. Assay: immunoSEQ multiplex PCR; the TCRdb copy retains only in-frame clones and omits some. The data contain some 95,000 clones, approximately 85% of them singletons. The clonotype comes from an adult with an advanced solid tumor such as melanoma, head and neck, liver or kidney cancer. V gene TRBV4-1 combines with J gene TRBJ2-1; 7 bases align to TRBD2. Source: CD4+ or CD8+ T cells sorted from blood, taken in a trial of the OX40 agonist ivuxolimab. This CDR3 is CASSQGREGRNEQFF. The DNA of the CDR3 is TGCGCCAGCAGCCAAGGCAGGGAGGGTCGCAATGAGCAGTTCTTC.